The 10 T cell receptor beta chains below all came from one sample that was sequenced in a study of T cells after yellow fever vaccination. A single record per CDR3 protein comes from TCRdb applying MiXCR to the 5' RACE reads. The data show about 160,000 distinct CDR3 sequences, more than 5.5% seen once. The sequencing used CD4+ T cells sorted from PBMCs, collected 4 to 6 days after the first yellow fever vaccination. These receptors all stem from a man aged 18-30 years who received the YFV17D yellow fever vaccine.

This clonotype was recorded at least ten times. The chain recombines TRBV5-4 with TRBJ2-1, with TRBD1 identical over 9 bases. Trimming cost V 4 bases and J 9 bases; bases outside gene matches: 11. This CDR3 has 15 amino acids. Germline CDR1 and CDR2: SGHNT and YYREEE (reference sequence). The CDR3, as DNA: TGTGCCAGCAGCCCTTCCGGGGACAGGGCGGGTGAGCAGTTCTTC. Its translation is CASSPSGDRAGEQFF.

This clonotype was counted a few times. The chain couples TRBV7-9 to TRBJ1-4; tentative D call: TRBD1 (5 bases). The V end lost 2 bases, the J end lost 7 bases, and 14 bases lay between the germline ends. Germline V gene data show CDR1 as SEHNR and CDR2 as FQNEAQ (reference sequence). This CDR3 has 15 amino acids. This chain's CDR3 is CASSLFQGPAEKLFF. For the CDR3, the DNA is TGTGCCAGCAGCTTATTTCAGGGTCCCGCTGAAAAACTGTTTTTT.

Only a few counts were recorded for this clonotype. The CDR3 is CAISEGGPYSPLHF. The CDR3 nucleotides read TGTGCCATCAGTGAGGGGGGGCCCTATTCACCCCTCCACTTT. The chain has TRBV10-3 and TRBJ1-6; possibly TRBD1 for D (6 bases). Between the trimmed V and J ends, which lost 2 bases and 8 bases, there was a span of 10 bases. Germline V gene sequence: CDR1 ENHRY, CDR2 SYGVKD. This CDR3 is built from 14 residues.

The sample holds many counts of this clonotype. This chain links TRBV11-2 with TRBJ2-3; D perhaps matches TRBD2 (6 bases). Trimming stripped 2 bases from V and 2 bases from J, with 17 bases between. The CDR3 has 17 amino acids. The germline CDR1 and CDR2 sequences are SGHAT and FQNNGV. The CDR3 region has the DNA TGTGCCAGCAGCTTACGATCAGGACGGGGGTACACAGATACGCAGTATTTT. Translating it yields CASSLRSGRGYTDTQYF.

The table lists this clonotype with many counts. V is TRBV4-3 and J is TRBJ2-3, with 8 bases matching TRBD2. CDR3 size: 16 residues. Germline CDR1 reads LGHNA; CDR2 reads YSLEER. The V segment lost 4 bases and the J segment 6 bases; nucleotides outside the gene matches: 12. CDR3 in amino acids: CASSPRRGGGSDTQYF. CDR3 nucleotide sequence: TGCGCCAGCAGCCCCCGACGGGGGGGCGGGTCGGATACGCAGTATTTT.

The rearrangement joins TRBV5-6 to TRBJ1-2; D is unresolved. V was shortened by 4 bases and J by 7 bases, with 17 bases between the two germline ends. The CDR3 contains 14 residues. The V gene's germline CDR1 is SGHDT and CDR2 YYEEEE. CDR3 sequence (DNA): TGTGCCAGCAGCCTTCCGCCGGGGAAGAGTGGCTACACCTTC. This sequence encodes CASSLPPGKSGYTF. Combining the CDR3 with reference TRBV5-6 and TRBJ1-2 gives the whole variable domain DAGVTQSPTHLIKTRGQQVTLRCSPKSGHDTVSWYQQALGQGPQFIFQYYEEEERQRGNFPDRFSGHQFPNYSSELNVNALLLGDSALYLCASSLPPGKSGYTFGSGTRLTVV.

This clonotype showed up many times. This chain joins TRBV20-1 and TRBJ2-2; D could derive from TRBD1 or TRBD2 (5 bases each). The CDR3 runs 17 residues. Germline V gene lookup returns CDR1 DFQATT and CDR2 SNEGSKA (reference sequence). With 0 bases removed from V and 0 bases from J, the gap between germline ends came to 14 bases. The CDR3 sequence is CSARDLGGTSNTGELFF. The DNA of the CDR3 is TGCAGTGCTAGAGACCTTGGGGGAACTTCGAACACCGGGGAGCTGTTTTTT.

The genes are TRBV4-1 and TRBJ2-1, with a possible D match to TRBD1 (5 bases). Deletions cut 6 bases from V and 8 bases from J, with 20 bases between. The CDR3 is made up of 15 amino acids. Germline V gene data show CDR1 as MGHRA and CDR2 as YSYEKL. The CDR3 DNA reads as TGCGCCAGCAGACCAACATGGGGCTCTCTACATGAGCAGTTCTTC. Protein product: CASRPTWGSLHEQFF.

This clonotype has a handful of counts. The CDR3 nucleotides are TGTGCCAGCAGTTTTAGGCAGGGAAGCTCCTACGAGCAGTACTTC. Translating gives CASSFRQGSSYEQYF. The V and J genes are TRBV12-3 or TRBV12-4 and TRBJ2-7, with D possibly being TRBD1 (5 bases). V was shortened by 3 bases and J by 0 bases, with 12 bases between the two germline ends. CDR3 length: 15 residues.

This clonotype was seen ten or more times. The V and J genes are TRBV4-2 and TRBJ1-1, with a possible D match to TRBD1 (5 bases). Per the germline V gene, CDR1 is LGHNA and CDR2 is YNFKEQ. The CDR3 spans 16 residues. V lost 0 bases and J lost 8, with 19 bases in between. The CDR3 here is CASSQDGGGRYQEAFF. The CDR3 nucleotides are TGTGCCAGCAGCCAAGATGGGGGAGGACGGTACCAAGAAGCTTTCTTT.